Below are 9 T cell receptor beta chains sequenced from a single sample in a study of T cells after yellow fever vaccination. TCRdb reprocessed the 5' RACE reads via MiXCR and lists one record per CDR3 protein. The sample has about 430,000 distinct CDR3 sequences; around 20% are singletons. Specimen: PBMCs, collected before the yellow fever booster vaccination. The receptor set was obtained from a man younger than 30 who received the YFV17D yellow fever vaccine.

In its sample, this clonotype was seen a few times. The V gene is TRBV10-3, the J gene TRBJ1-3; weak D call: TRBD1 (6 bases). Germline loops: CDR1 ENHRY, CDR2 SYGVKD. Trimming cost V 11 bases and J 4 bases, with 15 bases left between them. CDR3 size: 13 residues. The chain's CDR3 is CASQGFEGNTIYF. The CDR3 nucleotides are TGTGCCTCGCAGGGGTTTGAAGGAAACACCATATATTTT.

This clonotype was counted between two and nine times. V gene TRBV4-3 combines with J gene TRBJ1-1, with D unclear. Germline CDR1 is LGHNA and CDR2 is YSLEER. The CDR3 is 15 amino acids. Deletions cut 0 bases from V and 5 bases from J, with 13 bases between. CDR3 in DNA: TGCGCCAGCAGCCAAGATTGGGGTGCGGAGACTGAAGCTTTCTTT. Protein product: CASSQDWGAETEAFF.

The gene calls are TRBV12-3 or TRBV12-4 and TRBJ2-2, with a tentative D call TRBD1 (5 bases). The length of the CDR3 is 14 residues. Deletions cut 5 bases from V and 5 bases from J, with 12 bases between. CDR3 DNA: TGTGCCAGCAGTCAGGGTCAGCCGACCGGGGAGCTGTTTTTT. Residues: CASSQGQPTGELFF.

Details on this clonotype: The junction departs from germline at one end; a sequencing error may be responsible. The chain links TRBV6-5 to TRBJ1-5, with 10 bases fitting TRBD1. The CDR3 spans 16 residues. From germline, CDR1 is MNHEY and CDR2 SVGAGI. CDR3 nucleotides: TGTGCCAGCAGAGCTGGGGACAGGGGTCCCAATCAGCCCGAGCATTTT. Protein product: CASRAGDRGPNQPEHF.

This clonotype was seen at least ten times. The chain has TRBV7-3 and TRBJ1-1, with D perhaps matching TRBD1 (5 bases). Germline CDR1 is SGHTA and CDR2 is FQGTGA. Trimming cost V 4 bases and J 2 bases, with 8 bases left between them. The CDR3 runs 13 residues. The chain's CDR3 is CASSSGHNTEAFF. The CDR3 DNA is TGTGCCAGCAGCTCAGGGCATAACACTGAAGCTTTCTTT.

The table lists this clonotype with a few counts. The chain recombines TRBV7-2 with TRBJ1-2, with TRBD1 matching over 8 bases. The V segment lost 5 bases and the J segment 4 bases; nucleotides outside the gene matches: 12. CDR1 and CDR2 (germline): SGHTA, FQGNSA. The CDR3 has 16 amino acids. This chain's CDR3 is CASSRAGGVGLYGYTF. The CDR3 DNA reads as TGTGCCAGCAGCCGGGCAGGGGGCGTTGGACTCTATGGCTACACCTTC.

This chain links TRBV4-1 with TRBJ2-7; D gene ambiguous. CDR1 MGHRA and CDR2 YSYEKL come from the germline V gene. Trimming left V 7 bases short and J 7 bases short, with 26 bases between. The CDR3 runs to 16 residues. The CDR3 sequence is CASTSEPMGALEEQYF. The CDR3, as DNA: TGCGCCAGCACCTCAGAGCCCATGGGTGCTCTTGAGGAGCAGTACTTC.

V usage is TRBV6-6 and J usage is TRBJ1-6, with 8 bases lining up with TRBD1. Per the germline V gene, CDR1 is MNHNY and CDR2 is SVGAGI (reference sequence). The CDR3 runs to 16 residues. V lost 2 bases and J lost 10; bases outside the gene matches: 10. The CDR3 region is CASSYGGGQGASPLHF. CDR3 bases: TGTGCCAGCAGTTACGGGGGCGGGCAGGGGGCATCACCCCTCCACTTT.

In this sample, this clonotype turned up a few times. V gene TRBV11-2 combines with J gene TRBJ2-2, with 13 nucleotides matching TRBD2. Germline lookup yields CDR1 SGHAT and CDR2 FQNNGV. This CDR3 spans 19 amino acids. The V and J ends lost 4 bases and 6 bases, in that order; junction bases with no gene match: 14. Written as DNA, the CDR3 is TGTGCCAGCAGCTCCCCGTCTAAGGCACTAGCGGGGGGGCCCGGGGAGCTGTTTTTT. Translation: CASSSPSKALAGGPGELFF.